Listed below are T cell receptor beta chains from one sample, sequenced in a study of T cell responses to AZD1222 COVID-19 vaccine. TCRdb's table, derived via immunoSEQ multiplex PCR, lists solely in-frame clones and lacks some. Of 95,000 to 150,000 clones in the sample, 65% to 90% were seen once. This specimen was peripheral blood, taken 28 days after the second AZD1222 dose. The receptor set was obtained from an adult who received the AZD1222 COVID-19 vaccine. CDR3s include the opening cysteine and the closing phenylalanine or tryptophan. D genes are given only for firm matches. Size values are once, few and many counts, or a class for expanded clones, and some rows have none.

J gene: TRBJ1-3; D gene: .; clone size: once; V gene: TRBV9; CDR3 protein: CASSVGDDSGNTIYF; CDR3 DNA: TGTGCCAGCAGCGTAGGTGATGACTCTGGAAACACCATATATTTT
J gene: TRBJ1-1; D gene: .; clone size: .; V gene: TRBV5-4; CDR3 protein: CASSLDSVRGTEAFF; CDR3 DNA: TGTGCCAGCAGCCTGGACAGTGTGCGGGGCACTGAAGCTTTCTTT
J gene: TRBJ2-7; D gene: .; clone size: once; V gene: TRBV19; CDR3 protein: CASSISVSSYEQYF; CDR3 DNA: TGTGCCAGTAGTATCAGCGTAAGCTCCTACGAGCAGTACTTC
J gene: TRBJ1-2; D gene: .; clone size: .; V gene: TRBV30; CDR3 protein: CAWSPPGGKRYTF; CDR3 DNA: TGTGCCTGGAGTCCCCCCGGGGGGAAGAGGTACACCTTC
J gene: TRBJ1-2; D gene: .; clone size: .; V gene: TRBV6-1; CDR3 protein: CASSENDGYTF; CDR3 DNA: TGTGCCAGCAGTGAAAACGATGGCTACACCTTC
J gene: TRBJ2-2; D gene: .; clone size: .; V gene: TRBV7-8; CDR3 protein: CASSPPLRGTGELFF; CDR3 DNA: TGTGCCAGCAGCCCCCCCCTTCGGGGAACCGGGGAGCTGTTTTTT
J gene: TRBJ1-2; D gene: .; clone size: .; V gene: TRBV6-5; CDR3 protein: CASKDIANYGYTF; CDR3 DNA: TGTGCCAGCAAGGACATAGCTAACTATGGCTACACCTTC
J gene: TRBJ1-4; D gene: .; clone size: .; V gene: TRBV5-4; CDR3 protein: CASSKQGKENEKLFF; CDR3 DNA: TGTGCCAGCAGCAAACAGGGCAAGGAGAATGAAAAACTGTTTTTT
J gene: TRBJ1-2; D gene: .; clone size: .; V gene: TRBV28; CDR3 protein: CASSPIDRNYGYTF; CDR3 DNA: TGTGCCAGCAGTCCGATCGACAGGAACTATGGCTACACCTTC
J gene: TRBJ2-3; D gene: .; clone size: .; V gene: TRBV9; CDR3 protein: CASSVGRSTDTQYF; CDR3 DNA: TGTGCCAGCAGCGTAGGACGGAGCACAGATACGCAGTATTTT
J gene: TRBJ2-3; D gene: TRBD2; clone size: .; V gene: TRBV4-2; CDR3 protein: CASSQTSGGAAADTQYF; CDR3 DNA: TGTGCCAGCAGCCAAACTAGCGGGGGGGCGGCGGCAGATACGCAGTATTTT
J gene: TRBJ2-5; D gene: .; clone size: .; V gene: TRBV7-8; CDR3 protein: CASSFGTAAQETQYF; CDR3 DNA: TGTGCCAGCAGCTTCGGTACGGCGGCCCAAGAGACCCAGTACTTC